This is a list of T cell receptor beta chains from one sample in a study of vaccination effects on CD4 cells after COVID-19. The method was immunoSEQ multiplex PCR; TCRdb's version includes in-frame clones alone and lacks a portion of them. The sample carries about 24,000 clones, more than 60% recorded once. No antigen has been assigned to these receptors. The sequencing here drew on CD4+ T cells from PBMCs cultured with HCoV-NL63 spike peptides, taken after COVID-19 vaccination. These receptors all stem from a human donor who received a COVID-19 vaccine. Each CDR3 is given with its conserved first and last residue. D genes are given only for firm matches. The listing skips clone size in some rows; elsewhere it reads once, few, many or a size class.

D	size	V	J	DNA	CDR3
TRBD1	-	TRBV18	TRBJ1-3	TGTGCCAGCTCACGGGACAGGGTGGACACCATATATTTT	CASSRDRVDTIYF
TRBD1	-	TRBV4-3	TRBJ1-6	TGCGCCAGCAGCCAAGTAGGGGGCAGCCTAAATTCACCCCTCCACTTT	CASSQVGGSLNSPLHF
TRBD1	-	TRBV6-2/TRBV6-3	TRBJ1-6	TGTGCCAGCAGTTACTCGACAGGGAGTTCACCCCTCCACTTT	CASSYSTGSSPLHF
-	-	TRBV15	TRBJ1-3	TGTGCCACCAGCAGAGTCCGAGGCTCTGGAAACACCATATATTTT	CATSRVRGSGNTIYF
TRBD2	-	TRBV19	TRBJ2-3	TGTGCCAGTGCGGGAGGGTGGGGTACAGATACGCAGTATTTT	CASAGGWGTDTQYF
TRBD2	-	TRBV6-5	TRBJ2-5	TGTGCCAGTCGTAGGACTAGCGGAGAGACCCAGTACTTC	CASRRTSGETQYF
-	-	TRBV29-1	TRBJ2-3	TGCAGCGTTGAAAACCCCAGCGGAGATACGCAGTATTTT	CSVENPSGDTQYF
TRBD2	-	TRBV7-3	TRBJ2-3	TGTGCCAGCAGCCCACAGCGGGGGCCCACAGATACGCAGTATTTT	CASSPQRGPTDTQYF
-	-	TRBV6-5	TRBJ1-2	TGTGCCAGCAGTTCAGGCAACTATGGCTACACCTTC	CASSSGNYGYTF
-	-	TRBV14	TRBJ2-3	TGTGCCAGCAGCCCACGAAGAGGGAGGGGGAATACAGATACGCAGTATTTT	CASSPRRGRGNTDTQYF
-	-	TRBV28	TRBJ2-7	TGTGCCAGCATGGCCCGATACGAGCAGTACTTC	CASMARYEQYF
TRBD1	few	TRBV4-1	TRBJ1-2	TGCGCCAGCAGCCAAGTGACAGGGTATGGCTACACCTTC	CASSQVTGYGYTF
-	-	TRBV5-4	TRBJ2-2	TGTGCCAGCAGCCCAATCAGGGCCGGGGAGCTGTTTTTT	CASSPIRAGELFF
TRBD2	-	TRBV2	TRBJ2-2	TGTGCCAGCATACTAGCGGGGTACAACACCGGGGGTACCGGGGAGCTGTTTTTT	CASILAGYNTGGTGELFF
-	-	TRBV7-9	TRBJ2-7	TGTGCCAGCAGCTTACGCGGGGACAGTCTAACCTACGAGCAGTACTTC	CASSLRGDSLTYEQYF
-	-	TRBV27	TRBJ1-2	TGTGCCAGCAGTTCCCGTAACTATGGCTACACCTTC	CASSSRNYGYTF
TRBD2	-	TRBV12-5	TRBJ2-1	TGTGCTAGTGGCCTCGCGGGAGGGCCTAATGAGCAGTTCTTC	CASGLAGGPNEQFF
-	-	TRBV5-6	TRBJ1-2	TGTGCCAGCAGCTTGGCGGTCGGGGGTGGCTACACCTTC	CASSLAVGGGYTF
-	-	TRBV11-3	TRBJ2-3	TGTGCCAGCAGCTTAGATTTGGGTCGGTCTTGGGGGCAGGGGACCACAGATACGCAGTATTTT	CASSLDLGRSWGQGTTDTQYF
TRBD2	-	TRBV2	TRBJ2-7	TGTGCCAGCAAATGGGGGGGTACCTACGAGCAGTACTTC	CASKWGGTYEQYF
-	-	TRBV21-1	TRBJ2-2	TGTGCCAGCCGATCGACTAGCGGAAAGAACACCGGGGAGCTGTTTTTT	CASRSTSGKNTGELFF
TRBD1	-	TRBV7-9	TRBJ2-7	TGTGCCAGCACCCCCCAGGGGGTCGGGTACGAGCAGTACTTC	CASTPQGVGYEQYF
-	once	TRBV6-5	TRBJ2-6	TGTGCCAGCAGCGGGGGGGCCAACGTCCTGACTTTC	CASSGGANVLTF
TRBD1	-	TRBV25-1	TRBJ2-2	TGTGCCAGCAGGACAGGGGGAGACGGGGAGCTGTTTTTT	CASRTGGDGELFF
-	-	TRBV7-2	TRBJ2-6	TGTGCCAGCAGCTTAGTGGGGTCCTACTCTGGGGCCAACGTCCTGACTTTC	CASSLVGSYSGANVLTF
-	-	TRBV18	TRBJ1-3	TGTGCCAGCTCACCTCGGACTCTAAGCTCTGGAAACACCATATATTTT	CASSPRTLSSGNTIYF
TRBD2	-	TRBV9	TRBJ2-7	TGTGCCAGCAGCGTAGGGGAGGGCGGCTCCTACGAGCAGTACTTC	CASSVGEGGSYEQYF
-	-	TRBV30	TRBJ1-5	TGTGCCTGGAGTGTTGCCAGGGAACAGCCCCAGCATTTT	CAWSVAREQPQHF
-	-	TRBV27	TRBJ2-1	TGTGCCAGCAGGACGACAGGCCGAAGCTCCTACAATGAGCAGTTCTTC	CASRTTGRSSYNEQFF
-	-	TRBV7-3	TRBJ1-1	TGTGCCAGCAGTGCCCGGGGACAACCTGAAGCTTTCTTT	CASSARGQPEAFF
-	-	TRBV30	TRBJ2-3	TGTGCCTGGGCGAATACAGATACGCAGTATTTT	CAWANTDTQYF
TRBD1	-	TRBV3-1/TRBV3-2	TRBJ2-7	TGTGCCAGCAGCCTCCAGGGGGACTCCTACGAGCAGTACTTC	CASSLQGDSYEQYF
TRBD2	-	TRBV27	TRBJ2-1	TGTGCCAGCAGTTTAAGTAGGGCTAGCGGGAGGGCCAGTAATGAGCAGTTCTTC	CASSLSRASGRASNEQFF
TRBD2	many	TRBV7-2	TRBJ2-1	TGTGCCAGCGGACCGGGACTAGCGACAAATGAGCAGTTCTTC	CASGPGLATNEQFF
TRBD1	-	TRBV19	TRBJ2-2	TGTGCCAGTAGTGTGGACAGGGTTAACACCGGGGAGCTGTTTTTT	CASSVDRVNTGELFF
-	-	TRBV18	TRBJ1-1	TGTGCCAGCTCACCTGCGACGCGAGCCACTGAAGCTTTCTTT	CASSPATRATEAFF
-	-	TRBV6-5	TRBJ2-5	TGTGCCAGCACTCCAGGGCAAGAGACCCAGTACTTC	CASTPGQETQYF
-	-	TRBV25-1	TRBJ2-1	TGTGCCAGCAGTGAATATCGTATCAATGAGCAGTTCTTC	CASSEYRINEQFF
-	few	TRBV28	TRBJ1-5	TGTGCCAGCAGTCTCCCAGGTTCGGGGGGCAATCAGCCCCAGCATTTT	CASSLPGSGGNQPQHF
-	-	TRBV7-3	TRBJ2-1	TGTGCCAGCAGCTTAGCAGGGTGGAATGAGCAGTTCTTC	CASSLAGWNEQFF
-	-	TRBV5-4	TRBJ1-4	TGTGCCAGCAGCTTAGGCCAGCAGAATGAAAAACTGTTTTTT	CASSLGQQNEKLFF
-	-	TRBV9	TRBJ2-1	TGTGCCAGCAGCGCCAATGGGCACAATGAGCAGTTCTTC	CASSANGHNEQFF
TRBD1	-	TRBV30	TRBJ1-1	TGTGCCTTAAGACAGGGCAAAGCTTTCTTT	CALRQGKAFF
TRBD1	once	TRBV6-1	TRBJ1-2	TGTGCCAGCAGTGACACCGGGACAGGCATTTATGGCTACACCTTC	CASSDTGTGIYGYTF
TRBD1	-	TRBV28	TRBJ1-1	TGTGCCATCCAACAGGGGGCGGTTTCTGAAGCTTTCTTT	CAIQQGAVSEAFF
-	-	TRBV12-3/TRBV12-4	TRBJ2-4	TGTGCCAGCAGCTCTCGTCGAAACATTCAGTACTTC	CASSSRRNIQYF
TRBD2	-	TRBV10-3	TRBJ2-7	TGTGCCACGGCGGGGAGGGCTCCGGGGTACGAGCAGTACTTC	CATAGRAPGYEQYF
-	-	TRBV4-3	TRBJ1-2	TGCGCCAGCAGCCAAGATTGGGGCAGGGTTCGGTATGGCTACACCTTC	CASSQDWGRVRYGYTF
-	-	TRBV5-4	TRBJ1-1	TGTGCCAGCAGCCACAGAGACATGAACACTGAAGCTTTCTTT	CASSHRDMNTEAFF
TRBD1	-	TRBV28	TRBJ1-5	TGTGCCAGCAGTTTCGGGGACAGGGACAATCAGCCCCAGCATTTT	CASSFGDRDNQPQHF
-	-	TRBV6-5	TRBJ1-4	TGTGCCAGCAGTCCCGGGACAATGAATGAAAAACTGTTTTTT	CASSPGTMNEKLFF
TRBD2	-	TRBV5-6	TRBJ2-7	TGTGCCAGCAGCTTGGGGACTAGCGGGAGCTACGAGCAGTACTTC	CASSLGTSGSYEQYF
TRBD2	-	TRBV30	TRBJ2-1	TGTGCCTGGAGTGGGTGGCGGGGGGGCCGGGATGAGCAGTTCTTC	CAWSGWRGGRDEQFF
TRBD1	once	TRBV10-3	TRBJ1-2	TGTGCCTCGACAGGGGATGGCTATGGCTACACCTTC	CASTGDGYGYTF
TRBD1	-	TRBV24-1	TRBJ2-2	TGTGCCACCAGTGCCCCTCTCCGGGACAGGGTAAATAATAAGTGGACCGGGGAGCTGTTTTTT	CATSAPLRDRVNNKWTGELFF
TRBD1	-	TRBV7-9	TRBJ1-1	TGTGCCAGCAGCCCCGGACAGGAGTTCTCTCGGAACACTGAAGCTTTCTTT	CASSPGQEFSRNTEAFF
-	once	TRBV3-1/TRBV3-2	TRBJ1-1	TGTGCCAGCAGCCCCTCGCGCGGGGGCACTGAAGCTTTCTTT	CASSPSRGGTEAFF